This TCR beta chain was obtained from a study of T cell responses to AZD1222 COVID-19 vaccine. Germline CDR1 SNHLY, CDR2 FYNNEI. The CDR3 loop spans 14 amino acids. V lost 8 bases, J lost 7 bases, and 20 bases lay in between. TCRdb's table, derived via immunoSEQ multiplex PCR, lists solely in-frame clones and lacks some. The table includes under 170,000 clones, over 75% detected once. The chain employs TRBV2 and TRBJ1-2, with a tentative D call TRBD1 (5 bases). The sequence came from an adult who received the AZD1222 COVID-19 vaccine. The source was peripheral blood, collected 28 days after the second AZD1222 dose. CDR3 region: CASQNIQGTFGYTF. DNA for the CDR3: TGTGCCAGCCAAAACATACAAGGGACGTTTGGCTACACCTTC.